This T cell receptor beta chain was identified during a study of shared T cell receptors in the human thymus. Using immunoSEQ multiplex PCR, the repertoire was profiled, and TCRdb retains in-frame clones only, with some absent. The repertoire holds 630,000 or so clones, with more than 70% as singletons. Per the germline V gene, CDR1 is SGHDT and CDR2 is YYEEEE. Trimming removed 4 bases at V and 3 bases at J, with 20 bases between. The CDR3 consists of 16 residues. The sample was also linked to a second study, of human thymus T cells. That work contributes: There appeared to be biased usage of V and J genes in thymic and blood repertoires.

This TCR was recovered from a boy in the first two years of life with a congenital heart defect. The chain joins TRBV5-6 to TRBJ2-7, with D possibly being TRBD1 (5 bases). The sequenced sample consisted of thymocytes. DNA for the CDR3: TGTGCCAGCAGCCCCCTTGTTGGGGCAGTATTCTACGAGCAGTACTTC. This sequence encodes CASSPLVGAVFYEQYF.